One and the same sample provided the 24 T cell receptor beta chains below, sequenced in a study of T cell changes during pregnancy in multiple sclerosis. Only in-frame clones appear in the TCRdb table, and some are missing; sequencing was by immunoSEQ multiplex PCR. The table includes about 89,000 clones, approximately 94% detected once. Sequenced material: peripheral blood, taken in the third trimester of pregnancy. These receptors came from a female donor with multiple sclerosis, enrolled in a pregnancy study.

The rearrangement uses TRBV28 and TRBJ1-2; a weak D match, TRBD1 (5 bases). Germline V gene data show CDR1 as MDHEN and CDR2 as SYDVKM. Trimming took off 4 bases at V and 5 bases at J, with 17 bases between the two ends. The CDR3 length is 15 residues. CDR3 sequence reads: CASSSLRQEGYGYTF. CDR3 coding DNA: TGTGCCAGCAGTTCTCTTAGGCAGGAGGGGTATGGCTACACCTTC.

The chain recombines TRBV19 with TRBJ2-7; the match to TRBD2 covers 14 bases. Trimming took 6 bases from V and 7 from J; bases not matched to a gene: 11. This CDR3 is built from 16 residues. Germline CDR1 reads LNHDA; CDR2 reads SQIVND (reference sequence). The CDR3 reads CASRAAGTSGRSEQYF. The DNA for the CDR3 is TGTGCCAGTAGAGCTGCCGGGACTAGCGGGAGAAGTGAGCAGTACTTC. Full variable domain (remainder filled in from reference TRBV19 and TRBJ2-7): DGGITQSPKYLFRKEGQNVTLSCEQNLNHDAMYWYRQDPGQGLRLIYYSQIVNDFQKGDIAEGYSVSREKKESFPLTVTSAQKNPTAFYLCASRAAGTSGRSEQYFGPGTRLTVT.

The chain couples TRBV2 to TRBJ2-7; TRBD1 matches at 8 bases. Germline V gene lookup returns CDR1 SNHLY and CDR2 FYNNEI. The junction had 7 bases not matched to a gene; V was cut back by 6 bases and J by 3 bases. The CDR3 sequence is 14 residues long. The CDR3 region has the DNA TGTGCCAGCAGGGAACGACAGGGGCTCTACGAGCAGTACTTC. This codes for CASRERQGLYEQYF.

The rearrangement links TRBV5-6 to TRBJ2-1; TRBD2 matches at 8 bases. With V trimmed by 2 bases and J by 7 bases, 8 bases remained unmatched. Per the germline V gene, CDR1 is SGHDT and CDR2 is YYEEEE. The CDR3 loop spans 15 amino acids. CDR3 coding DNA: TGTGCCAGCAGCTTTATAACGGGAGGGTGGAATGAGCAGTTCTTC. It translates to CASSFITGGWNEQFF.

The chain recombines TRBV19 with TRBJ1-5, with D possibly being TRBD1 (5 bases). This CDR3 has 15 amino acids. Germline V gene lookup returns CDR1 LNHDA and CDR2 SQIVND (reference sequence). The ends were cut back, 3 bases at V and 1 base at J, with 10 bases in the middle. Here the CDR3 DNA reads TGTGCCAGTAGTATCCGTAGGGGAAGCAATCAGCCCCAGCATTTT. It codes for CASSIRRGSNQPQHF. Supplemented by reference TRBV19 and TRBJ1-5, the full variable domain reads DGGITQSPKYLFRKEGQNVTLSCEQNLNHDAMYWYRQDPGQGLRLIYYSQIVNDFQKGDIAEGYSVSREKKESFPLTVTSAQKNPTAFYLCASSIRRGSNQPQHFGDGTRLSIL.

This clone was seen only once. The CDR3 bases are TGTGCCAGCAGCCAGTCTGGGACACTTACCGGGACTAGAAACGAGCAGTACTTC. Protein: CASSQSGTLTGTRNEQYF. The chain employs TRBV7-2 and TRBJ2-7; 8 nucleotides line up with TRBD2. Trimming at V came to 5 bases and at J to 5 bases, leaving 20 bases not matched to a gene. CDR1 SGHTA and CDR2 FQGNSA come from the germline V gene. The CDR3 is 18 amino acids. Together with reference TRBV7-2 and TRBJ2-7, the CDR3 gives the full variable domain: GAGVSQSPSNKVTEKGKDVELRCDPISGHTALYWYRQSLGQGLEFLIYFQGNSAPDKSGLPSDRFSAERTGGSVSTLTIQRTQQEDSAVYLCASSQSGTLTGTRNEQYFGPGTRLTVT.

This chain uses TRBV7-6 with TRBJ2-1, with D perhaps matching TRBD2 (7 bases). The V end lost 4 bases, the J end lost 4 bases, and 20 bases lay between the germline ends. CDR1 and CDR2 (germline): SGHVS, FNYEAQ. The CDR3 has 17 amino acids. For the CDR3, the DNA is TGTGCCAGCAGCTCCGGGGGGCTAGCGGAGAGGTACAATGAGCAGTTCTTC. Protein: CASSSGGLAERYNEQFF.

This clone showed up just a few times. The chain is built from TRBV5-6 and TRBJ2-4; perhaps TRBD2 as D (5 bases). CDR3 length: 15 residues. Germline lookup yields CDR1 SGHDT and CDR2 YYEEEE. With 2 bases removed from V and 0 bases from J, the gap between germline ends came to 9 bases. The DNA of the CDR3 is TGTGCCAGCAGCTTAAGCGGACTAGCCAAAAACATTCAGTACTTC. It yields the protein CASSLSGLAKNIQYF.

The J gene is TRBJ2-3, the V gene TRBV25-1; no reliable D call. Trimming removed 6 bases from V and 5 bases from J, with 6 bases in between. Germline V gives CDR1 MGHDK, CDR2 SYGVNS. The CDR3 runs 11 residues. The CDR3 DNA reads as TGTGCCAGCAGAGAGTTAGATACGCAGTATTTT. The encoded protein is CASRELDTQYF.

J is TRBJ1-5 and V is TRBV10-3, with D maybe TRBD1 (5 bases). Per germline, CDR1 ENHRY and CDR2 SYGVKD. CDR3 length: 14 residues. Trimming cost V 0 bases and J 6 bases, with 9 bases left between them. CDR3: CAISESWGAQPQHF. CDR3 DNA sequence: TGTGCCATCAGTGAGTCCTGGGGCGCTCAGCCCCAGCATTTT.

V gene TRBV27 combines with J gene TRBJ2-1; D is uncertain. V was trimmed by 5 bases and J by 0 bases, leaving 8 bases between them. There are 14 residues in the CDR3. Germline CDR1 is MNHEY and CDR2 is SMNVEV (reference sequence). The CDR3 region is CASSPSYSYNEQFF. The CDR3, as DNA: TGTGCCAGCAGTCCGTCGTACTCCTACAATGAGCAGTTCTTC.

The chain couples TRBV27 to TRBJ2-1; 11 positions match TRBD2. The germline V gene has CDR1 MNHEY and CDR2 SMNVEV (reference sequence). The CDR3 loop spans 18 amino acids. J gave up 2 bases and V 2 bases, and 8 bases lay outside the gene matches. This chain's CDR3 is CASSLTILAGGTYNEQFF. CDR3 DNA: TGTGCCAGCAGTTTAACAATCCTAGCGGGAGGAACCTACAATGAGCAGTTCTTC.

The chain couples TRBV7-9 to TRBJ2-7; perhaps TRBD2 as D (6 bases). V was shortened by 1 base and J by 5 bases, with 15 bases between the two germline ends. Germline values: CDR1 SEHNR, CDR2 FQNEAQ (reference sequence). The CDR3 has 15 residues. CDR3 region: CASSLGAGLSDEQYF. The DNA for the CDR3 is TGTGCCAGCAGCTTAGGCGCGGGGCTGTCAGACGAGCAGTACTTC.

The J gene is TRBJ1-4, the V gene TRBV19; TRBD1 aligns across 8 bases. This CDR3 spans 16 amino acids. Germline assignment: CDR1 LNHDA and CDR2 SQIVND (reference sequence). With V trimmed by 6 bases and J by 7 bases, 13 bases remained unmatched. The CDR3 here is CASRDPPGGEGEKLFF. CDR3 in DNA: TGTGCCAGTAGGGATCCTCCAGGGGGCGAAGGTGAAAAACTGTTTTTT. Drawing the rest from reference TRBV19 and TRBJ1-4, the complete variable domain is DGGITQSPKYLFRKEGQNVTLSCEQNLNHDAMYWYRQDPGQGLRLIYYSQIVNDFQKGDIAEGYSVSREKKESFPLTVTSAQKNPTAFYLCASRDPPGGEGEKLFFGSGTQLSVL.

The chain employs TRBV7-6 and TRBJ2-1; 7 nucleotides line up with TRBD2. CDR1 is SGHVS, CDR2 FNYEAQ, per germline. This CDR3 is 15 amino acids long. J lost 7 bases, V lost 2 bases, and 8 bases had no gene match. CDR3 DNA: TGTGCCAGCAGCTTATTCGCGGGAGTAGCAAATGAGCAGTTCTTC. Its protein is CASSLFAGVANEQFF.

V gene TRBV27 combines with J gene TRBJ2-1; 11 bases line up with TRBD2. CDR1 and CDR2 (germline): MNHEY, SMNVEV (reference sequence). The CDR3 covers 18 residues. Trimming removed 2 bases from V and 4 bases from J; junction bases left unmatched: 10. CDR3 region: CASSLGLAGGLPYNEQFF. Written as DNA, the CDR3 is TGTGCCAGCAGTTTAGGCCTAGCGGGAGGTTTACCGTACAATGAGCAGTTCTTC.

This chain uses TRBV19 with TRBJ2-7; D gene unclear. CDR3 length: 13 amino acids. V dropped 3 bases and J dropped 1 base, with 7 bases sitting between them. Germline CDR1 LNHDA, CDR2 SQIVND (reference sequence). The CDR3 loop reads CASSISPSYEQYF. DNA for the CDR3: TGTGCCAGTAGTATCTCTCCTTCCTACGAGCAGTACTTC.

A single count supports this clone. The chain combines TRBV4-2 with TRBJ1-4, with 7 nucleotides matching TRBD1. Germline V lookup: CDR1 LGHNA, CDR2 YNFKEQ. Germline trimming cut 4 bases from V and 7 bases from J; bases unmatched to any gene: 12. The CDR3 has 16 amino acids. The CDR3 protein is CASSRQGFPRSEKLFF. CDR3 DNA sequence: TGTGCCAGCAGCCGACAGGGTTTCCCCCGAAGTGAAAAACTGTTTTTT.

A few counts support this clone. This chain joins TRBV2 and TRBJ2-4, with D possibly being TRBD2 (6 bases). CDR1 is SNHLY and CDR2 is FYNNEI in the germline V gene. Trimming took 3 bases from V and 1 from J, leaving 13 bases between them. The CDR3 is 16 amino acids. This CDR3 is CASSDKGGSAKNIQYF. Here the CDR3 DNA reads TGTGCCAGCAGTGACAAGGGAGGTTCCGCCAAAAACATTCAGTACTTC.

The J gene is TRBJ1-4, the V gene TRBV5-1, with D hard to call. Germline V gene data show CDR1 as SGHRS and CDR2 as YFSETQ. The CDR3 has 14 residues. Trimming pared 2 bases from V and 3 bases from J, leaving 8 bases between. The CDR3 loop is CASSLQSSNEKLFF. As DNA, the CDR3 is TGCGCCAGCAGCTTACAGAGCTCTAATGAAAAACTGTTTTTT.

The chain uses TRBV19 and TRBJ1-5; TRBD1 might be the D (6 bases). V dropped 4 bases and J dropped 0 bases, with 10 bases sitting between them. The CDR3 runs 15 residues. CDR1 and CDR2 from the germline V gene are LNHDA and SQIVND (reference sequence). CDR3 in amino acids: CASSSGQHSNQPQHF. CDR3 nucleotides: TGTGCCAGTAGTAGTGGACAGCATAGCAATCAGCCCCAGCATTTT.

This sequence joins TRBV5-5 and TRBJ2-1, with D unclear. The ends were cut back, 7 bases at V and 2 bases at J, with 16 bases in the middle. The CDR3 extends over 15 amino acids. The germline gives CDR1 SGHKS, CDR2 YYEKEE (reference sequence). CDR3 region: CASGKSFFAYNEQFF. The CDR3 nucleotides read TGTGCCAGCGGCAAATCTTTTTTCGCCTACAATGAGCAGTTCTTC. The complete variable domain, with remaining parts taken from reference TRBV5-5 and TRBJ2-1, reads DAGVTQSPTHLIKTRGQQVTLRCSPISGHKSVSWYQQVLGQGPQFIFQYYEKEERGRGNFPDRFSARQFPNYSSELNVNALLLGDSALYLCASGKSFFAYNEQFFGPGTRLTVL.

This rearrangement joins TRBV19 to TRBJ2-3, with D maybe TRBD2 (6 bases). This CDR3 spans 14 amino acids. Trimming pared 4 bases from V and 0 bases from J, leaving 8 bases between. CDR1 and CDR2 (germline): LNHDA, SQIVND (reference sequence). CDR3 bases: TGTGCCAGTAGTACAGGGACTAGCACAGATACGCAGTATTTT. Amino acids: CASSTGTSTDTQYF.

The rearrangement joins TRBV10-3 to TRBJ2-1; no reliable D call. The CDR3 spans 12 residues. The germline V gene encodes CDR1 ENHRY and CDR2 SYGVKD. Between the trimmed V and J ends, which lost 8 bases and 9 bases, there was a span of 14 bases. The CDR3 DNA reads TGTGCCATCGCGGAGTTAGTGGGTGAGCAGTTCTTC. It yields the protein CAIAELVGEQFF.